Listed here are 27 T cell receptor beta chains from one sample, sequenced in a study of T cell responses to AZD1222 COVID-19 vaccine. The repertoire was sequenced with immunoSEQ multiplex PCR; TCRdb's copy has only in-frame clones and lacks some. The sample lists 150,000 to 200,000 clones, roughly 91% seen once, with 1.5% to 2% in the top ten. The starting material was peripheral blood, obtained on day 0 of AZD1222 vaccination. These receptors were taken from an adult in good health.

This chain connects TRBV24-1 to TRBJ2-3, with D perhaps matching TRBD1 or TRBD2 (5 bases each). This CDR3 contains 15 residues. Trimming removed 5 bases at V and 4 bases at J, with 15 bases between. Germline CDR1 reads KGHDR; CDR2 reads SFDVKD. CDR3 sequence: CATSVDSRGPDTQYF. The CDR3 DNA reads as TGTGCCACCAGTGTAGACAGTCGCGGGCCAGATACGCAGTATTTT.

This chain links TRBV10-3 with TRBJ1-2; no definite D call. CDR1 and CDR2 from the germline V gene are ENHRY and SYGVKD. With 6 bases removed from V and 0 bases from J, the gap between germline ends came to 23 bases. The length of the CDR3 is 18 residues. CDR3 residues: CAIRPTGSSSATNYGYTF. DNA for the CDR3: TGTGCCATCAGGCCAACCGGGTCCTCTAGCGCAACTAACTATGGCTACACCTTC.

The chain couples TRBV10-2 to TRBJ1-1; D unclear. Per the germline V gene, CDR1 is WSHSY and CDR2 is SAAADI. The CDR3 extends over 11 amino acids. DNA for the CDR3: TGCGTATGGAGCGTCCAAGTTGAAGCTTTCTTT. Translation gives CVWSVQVEAFF.

CDR3 DNA: TGTGCCAGCAGCTCGGACAGGAGTCGTGAGACCCAGTACTTC. Its translation: CASSSDRSRETQYF. The chain joins TRBV7-2 to TRBJ2-5; 7 bases line up with TRBD1. Trimming cost V 4 bases and J 5 bases; bases outside gene matches: 7. Germline CDR1 reads SGHTA; CDR2 reads FQGNSA. The CDR3 runs to 14 residues.

The genes are TRBV6-5 and TRBJ1-2, with 8 bases identical to TRBD1. J gave up 4 bases and V 10 bases, and 8 bases lay outside the gene matches. The V gene's germline CDR1 is MNHEY and CDR2 SVGAGI. The CDR3 covers 13 residues. CDR3 protein: CATMGQVLYGYTF. The CDR3 bases are TGTGCCACCATGGGACAGGTTCTCTATGGCTACACCTTC.

The rearrangement uses TRBV7-9 and TRBJ2-5, with unresolved D. The CDR3 runs to 12 residues. Trimming removed 0 bases from V and 4 bases from J, with 3 bases in between. CDR1 and CDR2 from the germline V gene are SEHNR and FQNEAQ (reference sequence). CDR3 bases: TGTGCCAGCAGCTTAGCTTCAGAGACCCAGTACTTC. Translation: CASSLASETQYF.

CDR3 bases: TGTGCCAGCAGTTACGAGGGGGGACACTCCTACGAGCAGTACGTC. This codes for CASSYEGGHSYEQYV. The rearrangement uses TRBV6-5 and TRBJ2-7; D may be TRBD1 or TRBD2 (6 bases each). V was pared by 2 bases and J by 0 bases, with 11 bases between. There are 15 residues in the CDR3. The germline V gene encodes CDR1 MNHEY and CDR2 SVGAGI.

This clone was counted between two and nine times. In DNA form, the CDR3 reads TGTGCCAGCAACCTTTTGTGGGGGGACGGTTCACCCCTCCACTTT. Translation gives CASNLLWGDGSPLHF. The gene calls are TRBV6-6 and TRBJ1-6, with D possibly matching TRBD1 (5 bases). Trimming shortened V by 7 bases and J by 9 bases, and 19 bases separated the two germline ends. The CDR3 is made up of 15 amino acids. Germline V gene data show CDR1 as MNHNY and CDR2 as SVGAGI (reference sequence).

V gene TRBV5-6 combines with J gene TRBJ1-5; D is unclear. Germline-derived CDR1 and CDR2 are SGHDT and YYEEEE. There are 14 residues in the CDR3. V was pared by 6 bases and J by 4 bases, with 14 bases between. CDR3 DNA: TGTGCCAGCACCTACGGAACGGGAAATCAGCCCCAGCATTTT. Amino acid sequence: CASTYGTGNQPQHF.

The V call is TRBV7-2, the J call TRBJ1-2, with D uncertain. CDR3 size: 14 residues. V lost 3 bases to trimming and J lost 4 bases, with 12 bases between them. Germline CDR1 is SGHTA and CDR2 is FQGNSA. CDR3 sequence (DNA): TGTGCCAGCAGCTTCGGGGAGGGCGGCTATGGCTACACCTTC. It is translated as CASSFGEGGYGYTF.

This clone was seen only once. The CDR3 region has the DNA TGTGCCAGCAGCGTGGCAGGGGAGACGGAGACCCAGTACTTC. Its translation: CASSVAGETETQYF. The chain has TRBV9 and TRBJ2-5; a weak D match, TRBD1 (6 bases). Germline CDR1 and CDR2: SGDLS and YYNGEE. V shed 2 bases and J shed 5 bases, with 13 bases lying between them. The CDR3 has 14 amino acids.

V is TRBV10-3 and J is TRBJ1-5; D is unresolved. V lost 4 bases, J lost 0 bases, and 10 bases lay in between. Germline V gene sequence: CDR1 ENHRY, CDR2 SYGVKD. There are 15 residues in the CDR3. Here the CDR3 DNA reads TGTGCCATCAGTGTCGGCGGAGATAGCAATCAGCCCCAGCATTTT. Protein sequence: CAISVGGDSNQPQHF.

CDR3 sequence reads: CASTDRGLRGYTF. CDR3 DNA sequence: TGTGCCAGCACCGACAGGGGGCTCCGGGGCTACACCTTC. This rearrangement joins TRBV28 to TRBJ1-2; 10 positions agree with TRBD1. V lost 7 bases to trimming and J lost 8 bases; unmatched junction nucleotides: 7. This CDR3 spans 13 amino acids. Germline V gene data show CDR1 as MDHEN and CDR2 as SYDVKM.

V is TRBV7-8 and J is TRBJ2-7; a weak D match, TRBD1 (6 bases). Trimming shortened V by 4 bases and J by 3 bases, and 10 bases separated the two germline ends. Germline CDR1 and CDR2: SGHVS and FQNEAQ. This CDR3 contains 13 residues. The DNA of the CDR3 is TGTGCCAGCAGCTCCCAGGGGCTCTACGAGCAGTACGTC. Encoded protein: CASSSQGLYEQYV.

The genes are TRBV19 and TRBJ2-6; 7 nucleotides line up with TRBD1. Germline loops: CDR1 LNHDA, CDR2 SQIVND (reference sequence). The CDR3 has 17 residues. With 5 bases clipped from V and 0 bases from J, the junction kept 7 bases outside the gene matches. DNA for the CDR3: TGTGCCAGTAGTCCCGGACAGGCCCGCTCTGGGGCCAACGTCCTGACTTTC. Translation gives CASSPGQARSGANVLTF.

The chain joins TRBV6-6 to TRBJ2-1; TRBD2 is a possible D gene (6 bases). The CDR3 runs 15 residues. CDR1 and CDR2 (germline): MNHNY, SVGAGI (reference sequence). V lost 2 bases, J lost 4 bases, and 12 bases lay in between. The CDR3 nucleotides read TGTGCCAGCAGTTACGAGTCGGGAGCGTACAATGAGCAGTTCTTC. It yields the protein CASSYESGAYNEQFF.

This clone was picked up one time. This sequence joins TRBV6-4 and TRBJ1-5; no reliable D call. The CDR3 contains 13 residues. Between the trimmed V and J ends, which lost 6 bases and 7 bases, there was a span of 13 bases. Germline V lookup: CDR1 MRHNA, CDR2 SNTAGT. CDR3 sequence: CASSGRLGQPQHF. The CDR3 bases are TGTGCCAGCAGCGGACGGCTAGGGCAGCCCCAGCATTTT.

The chain combines TRBV5-4 with TRBJ2-3; 7 nucleotides line up with TRBD2. Trimming took 5 bases from V and 6 from J; bases not matched to a gene: 18. CDR3 length: 17 residues. Germline V gene lookup returns CDR1 SGHNT and CDR2 YYREEE (reference sequence). The CDR3 DNA reads as TGTGCCAGCAGTTCCGATGGGTCTAGCGGTGGCCAGGATACGCAGTATTTT. Translated, it gives CASSSDGSSGGQDTQYF.

The V gene is TRBV6-5, the J gene TRBJ1-1; possibly TRBD1 for D (6 bases). Germline loops: CDR1 MNHEY, CDR2 SVGAGI. The CDR3 runs to 13 residues. Trimming left V 2 bases short and J 6 bases short, with 10 bases between. This CDR3 is CASSYEGGAEAFF. The CDR3 nucleotides read TGTGCCAGCAGTTACGAAGGGGGTGCTGAAGCTTTCTTT.

The rearrangement links TRBV11-2 to TRBJ1-5; D not resolved. CDR3 length: 13 residues. Germline CDR1 and CDR2: SGHAT and FQNNGV. Trimming left V 0 bases short and J 5 bases short, with 5 bases between. The DNA for the CDR3 is TGTGCCAGCAGCTTAGAGAGCGATCAGCCCCAGCATTTT. It is translated as CASSLESDQPQHF.

The V call is TRBV28, the J call TRBJ1-5; 12 bases map to TRBD1. Germline V gene data show CDR1 as MDHEN and CDR2 as SYDVKM. The CDR3 length is 15 residues. Unmatched junction bases numbered 7, after V lost 4 bases and J lost 9 bases. DNA for the CDR3: TGTGCCAGCAGTTACCCCGGGACAGGGGGCCGGCCCCAGCATTTT. This translates into CASSYPGTGGRPQHF.

The V gene is TRBV4-2, the J gene TRBJ1-1; 8 nucleotides match TRBD1. The V segment lost 0 bases and the J segment 2 bases; nucleotides outside the gene matches: 11. The CDR3 sequence is 18 residues long. Per germline, CDR1 LGHNA and CDR2 YNFKEQ. CDR3 in DNA: TGTGCCAGCAGCCAAGATTTGAGGGACAGGATATCTAACACTGAAGCTTTCTTT. It specifies CASSQDLRDRISNTEAFF.

The genes are TRBV2 and TRBJ2-5, with 9 bases that match TRBD2. Trimming removed 7 bases from V and 5 bases from J; junction bases left unmatched: 5. The CDR3 length is 13 residues. Germline loops: CDR1 SNHLY, CDR2 FYNNEI. The CDR3 protein is CASTPSGDETQYF. For the CDR3, the DNA is TGTGCCAGCACCCCTAGCGGGGACGAGACCCAGTACTTC.

This clone has just one count. The chain recombines TRBV6-2 or TRBV6-3 with TRBJ2-3; TRBD1 might be the D (5 bases). This CDR3 has 18 amino acids. The V and J ends lost 5 bases and 1 base respectively, with 22 bases between them. Germline assignment: CDR1 MNHEY and CDR2 SVGEGT. CDR3 in DNA: TGTGCCAGCAGTACGCCGGACAACACCCCTGTTCGCACAGATACGCAGTATTTT. Its translation is CASSTPDNTPVRTDTQYF.

The CDR3 here is CASSIWGWQGLNTEAFF. CDR3 DNA: TGTGCCAGTAGTATCTGGGGATGGCAGGGCCTGAACACTGAAGCTTTCTTT. The rearrangement links TRBV19 to TRBJ1-1; maybe TRBD1 (5 bases). V was cut by 3 bases and J by 0 bases, with 17 bases left in between. The CDR3 is 17 residues long. Germline V gene data show CDR1 as LNHDA and CDR2 as SQIVND (reference sequence).

The gene calls are TRBV21-1 and TRBJ2-5. TRBV21-1 is recorded as a pseudogene. The CDR3 extends over 13 amino acids. Here the CDR3 reads CASSPKRQETQYF. The CDR3 DNA reads as TGTGCCAGCAGCCCCAAACGCCAAGAGACCCAGTACTTC.

The chain joins TRBV6-1 to TRBJ1-2; 8 positions agree with TRBD1. J was trimmed by 8 bases and V by 1 base; bases with no gene match: 9. This CDR3 region has 15 residues. Germline CDR1 MNHNS, CDR2 SASEGT. CDR3 region: CASSEVDRDVRGYTF. CDR3 coding DNA: TGTGCCAGCAGTGAAGTGGACAGGGACGTCAGAGGCTACACCTTC.